The T cell receptor beta chain under discussion was sequenced for a study of memory CD4+ T cells and cytomegalovirus serostatus. Study-wide context: Healthy Belgian adult donors included about nine CMV-positive and some 24 CMV-negative people.

Source study methods: After removing out-of-frame reads, over 2 million distinct TCRbeta sequences remained. Here immunoSEQ multiplex PCR was the method, and the copy in TCRdb shows in-frame clones only, minus some. Clonal size and the V and J genes are those of that table, whereas D and trimming came from the DNA. This table has about 82,000 clones, roughly 80% appearing once. The sort gate was single viable CD3+CD4+CD8-CD45RO+ cells for memory CD4+ T cells. V lost 4 bases to trimming and J lost 3 bases, with 16 bases between them. This CDR3 contains 16 residues. Germline lookup yields CDR1 LNHDA and CDR2 SQIVND (reference sequence).

The source is an adult in good health and CMV-seronegative. Sequenced material: memory CD4+ T cells from blood. The chain uses TRBV19 and TRBJ2-1; D gene ambiguous. In nucleotides, the CDR3 is TGTGCCAGTAGTACGTTTGCCGGAATCTTCTACAATGAGCAGTTCTTC. Protein product: CASSTFAGIFYNEQFF.